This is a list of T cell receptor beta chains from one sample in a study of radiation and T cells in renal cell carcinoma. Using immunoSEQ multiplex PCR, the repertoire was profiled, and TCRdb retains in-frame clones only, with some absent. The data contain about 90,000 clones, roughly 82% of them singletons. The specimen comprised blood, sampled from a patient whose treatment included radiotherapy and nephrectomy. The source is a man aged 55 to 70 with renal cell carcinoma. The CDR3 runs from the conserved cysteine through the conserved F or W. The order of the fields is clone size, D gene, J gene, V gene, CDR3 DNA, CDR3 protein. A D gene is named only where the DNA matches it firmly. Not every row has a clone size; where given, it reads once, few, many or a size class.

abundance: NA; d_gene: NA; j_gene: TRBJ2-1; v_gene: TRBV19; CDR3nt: TGTGCCAGTAGTATCATCGGCCGATTGGACAATGAGCAGTTCTTC; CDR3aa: CASSIIGRLDNEQFF
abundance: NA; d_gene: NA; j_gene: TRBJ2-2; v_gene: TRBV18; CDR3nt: TGTGCCAGCTCACCAGTGGGACTGAACACCGGGGAGCTGTTTTTT; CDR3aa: CASSPVGLNTGELFF
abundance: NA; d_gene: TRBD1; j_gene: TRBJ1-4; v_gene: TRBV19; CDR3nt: TGTGCCAGTAGCTCCCCCCGGGACAGGAATGAAAAACTGTTTTTT; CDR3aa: CASSSPRDRNEKLFF
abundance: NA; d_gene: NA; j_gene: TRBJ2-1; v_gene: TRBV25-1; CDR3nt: TGTGCCAGCAGTGACCTTGAGCAGTTCTTC; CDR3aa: CASSDLEQFF
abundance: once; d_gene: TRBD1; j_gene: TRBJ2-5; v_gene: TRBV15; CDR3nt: TGTGCCACCAGCAGAGATCGGACAGGGGCTCAAGAGACCCAGTACTTC; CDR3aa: CATSRDRTGAQETQYF
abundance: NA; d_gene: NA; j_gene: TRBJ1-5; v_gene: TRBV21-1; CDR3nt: TGTGCCAGCAGAAGACAACCCAATCAGCCCCAGCATTTT; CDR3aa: CASRRQPNQPQHF
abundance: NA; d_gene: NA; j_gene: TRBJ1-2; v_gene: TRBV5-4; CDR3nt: TGTGCCAGCAGCTTGGTCGGCGCTAACTATGGCTACACCTTC; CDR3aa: CASSLVGANYGYTF
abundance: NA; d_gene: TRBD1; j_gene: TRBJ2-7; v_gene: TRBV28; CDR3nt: TGTGCCAGCAGTTCTACGTCGGGACAGGTCCCCTACGAGCAGTACTTC; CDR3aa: CASSSTSGQVPYEQYF
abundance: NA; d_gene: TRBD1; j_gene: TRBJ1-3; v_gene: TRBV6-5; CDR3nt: TGTGCCAGCAGTTACTCCGACAGGGGATCTGGAAACACCATATATTTT; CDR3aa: CASSYSDRGSGNTIYF
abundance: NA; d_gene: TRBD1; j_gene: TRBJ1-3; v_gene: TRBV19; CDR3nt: TGTGCCAGTAGTATAGAGGGACAGCTACCCCGGCTGGCTGGAAACACCATATATTTT; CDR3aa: CASSIEGQLPRLAGNTIYF
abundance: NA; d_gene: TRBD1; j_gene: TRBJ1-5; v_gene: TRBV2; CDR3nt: TGTGCCAGCAGCGGACAGGGACATCAGCCCCAGCATTTT; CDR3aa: CASSGQGHQPQHF
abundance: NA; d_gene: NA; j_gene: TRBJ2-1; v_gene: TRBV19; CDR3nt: TGTGCCAGTAGTATAGAAAGTACTGAGCAGTTCTTC; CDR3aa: CASSIESTEQFF
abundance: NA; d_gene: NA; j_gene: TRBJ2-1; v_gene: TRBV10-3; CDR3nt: TGTGCCATCAGTGAGGGACGGCTGAGCTCCTACAATGAGCAGTTCTTC; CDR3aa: CAISEGRLSSYNEQFF
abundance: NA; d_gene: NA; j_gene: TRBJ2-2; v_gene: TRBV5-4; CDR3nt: TGTGCCAGCAGCTTAGGGGTCGGGGAGCTGTTTTTT; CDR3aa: CASSLGVGELFF
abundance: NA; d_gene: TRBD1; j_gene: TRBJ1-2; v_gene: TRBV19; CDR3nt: TGTGCCAGCTGGGACAGAGCTCATGGCTACACCTTC; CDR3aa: CASWDRAHGYTF
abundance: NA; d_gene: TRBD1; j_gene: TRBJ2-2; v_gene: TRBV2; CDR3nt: TGTGCCAGCAGTGAAGTCACAGGGGGTCGCACCGGGGAGCTGTTTTTT; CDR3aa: CASSEVTGGRTGELFF
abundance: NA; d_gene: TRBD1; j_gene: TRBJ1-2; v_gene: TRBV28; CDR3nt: TGTGCCAGCAGCATCTCTGGACAGGGATACGGCTACACCTTC; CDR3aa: CASSISGQGYGYTF
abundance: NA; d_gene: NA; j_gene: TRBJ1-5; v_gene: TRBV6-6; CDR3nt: TGTGCCATCGGCCCGAATCAGCCCCAGCATTTT; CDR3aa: CAIGPNQPQHF
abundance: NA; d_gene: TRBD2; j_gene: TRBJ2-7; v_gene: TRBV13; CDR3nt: TGTGCCAGCAGCCGATATTCTAGCGGGAGTACCTACGAGCAGTACTTC; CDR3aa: CASSRYSSGSTYEQYF
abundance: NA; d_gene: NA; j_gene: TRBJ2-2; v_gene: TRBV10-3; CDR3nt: TGTGCCATCAGTGGGCAGAACGGGGAGCTGTTTTTT; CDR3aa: CAISGQNGELFF
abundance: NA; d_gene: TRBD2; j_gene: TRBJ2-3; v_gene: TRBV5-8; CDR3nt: TGTGCCAGCAGCTTGTCTCTGTGGGAGGGCCCAGATACGCAGTATTTT; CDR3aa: CASSLSLWEGPDTQYF
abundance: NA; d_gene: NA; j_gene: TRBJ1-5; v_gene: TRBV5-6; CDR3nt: TGTGCCAGCAGCCCCGGTGGGGGGAGGCAGCCCCAGCATTTT; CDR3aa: CASSPGGGRQPQHF
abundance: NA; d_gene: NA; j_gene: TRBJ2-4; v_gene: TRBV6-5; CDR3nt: TGTGCCAGCAGCCCGGCGCAGGACCTAAACATTCAGTACTTC; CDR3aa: CASSPAQDLNIQYF